This is a list of T cell receptor beta chains from one sample in a study of shared T cell receptors in the human thymus. Some clones are missing from TCRdb's copy, which holds only in-frame ones; the method was immunoSEQ multiplex PCR. The sample yields some 700,000 clones, roughly 90% seen once. These data also featured in a second study, about human thymus T cells.

Sequencing was performed on thymocytes. All receptors come from a boy less than two years old with a congenital heart defect. Each CDR3 is given with its conserved first and last residue. The D gene is left open where the match is weak. Rows may omit the clone size; those that give it use once, few, many or a size class.

clone size	V gene	D gene	J gene	CDR3 protein	CDR3 DNA
NA	TRBV6-5	TRBD1	TRBJ2-7	CASSYLGTGGCYEQYF	TGTGCCAGCAGTTACCTAGGGACAGGGGGGTGCTACGAGCAGTACTTC
NA	TRBV5-1	NA	TRBJ2-7	CASSSGGKVGYEQYF	TGCGCCAGCAGCTCCGGCGGGAAGGTGGGTTACGAGCAGTACTTC
NA	TRBV12-5	TRBD2	TRBJ2-1	CASGSPGTQLAGGPDEQFF	TGTGCTAGTGGTTCCCCTGGGACCCAACTAGCGGGAGGGCCCGATGAGCAGTTCTTC
NA	TRBV6-1	TRBD1	TRBJ2-5	CASSGQLQGTQETQYF	TGTGCCAGCAGTGGGCAACTACAGGGGACCCAAGAGACCCAGTACTTC
NA	TRBV10-1	NA	TRBJ2-4	CASSGGRGIAKNIQYF	TGCGCCAGCAGTGGAGGGAGGGGGATAGCCAAAAACATTCAGTACTTC
NA	TRBV28	NA	TRBJ1-5	CASSPTVLPQHF	TGTGCCAGCAGTCCGACAGTGCTGCCCCAGCATTTT
NA	TRBV2	TRBD2	TRBJ2-1	CASSERLAGAPRVAEQFF	TGTGCCAGCAGCGAAAGACTAGCGGGAGCCCCTCGGGTTGCGGAGCAGTTCTTC
NA	TRBV7-9	NA	TRBJ1-2	CASSRAGVEGYGYTF	TGTGCCAGCAGCCGGGCGGGGGTGGAAGGGTATGGCTACACCTTC
NA	TRBV27	NA	TRBJ2-5	CASSLPGDWGETQYF	TGTGCCAGCAGTTTACCCGGGGACTGGGGGGAGACCCAGTACTTC
NA	TRBV5-5	TRBD1	TRBJ1-4	CASSWTDRARWTNEKLFF	TGTGCCAGCAGCTGGACCGACAGGGCTAGGTGGACTAATGAAAAACTGTTTTTT
NA	TRBV28	NA	TRBJ1-2	CASKGIANYGYTF	TGTGCCAGCAAGGGGATAGCTAACTATGGCTACACCTTC
NA	TRBV30	NA	TRBJ1-5	CAWTTTRTDSNQPQHF	TGTGCCTGGACGACCACCCGGACAGACAGTAATCAGCCCCAGCATTTT
NA	TRBV15	NA	TRBJ2-2	CATSLVRGSMFSRTGELFF	TGTGCCACCAGCCTTGTGAGGGGGTCCATGTTCTCCCGCACCGGGGAGCTGTTTTTT
NA	TRBV6-1	TRBD2	TRBJ2-3	CAFSRAGEGTDTQYF	TGTGCCTTTTCTAGGGCGGGGGAGGGAACAGATACGCAGTATTTT
few	TRBV7-2	NA	TRBJ2-1	CASTIDTRSSYNEQFF	TGTGCCAGCACAATAGATACCCGAAGCTCCTACAATGAGCAGTTCTTC
NA	TRBV7-6	NA	TRBJ2-3	CASSLGERGGKVGDTQYF	TGTGCCAGCAGCTTAGGAGAAAGGGGGGGAAAGGTAGGAGATACGCAGTATTTT
NA	TRBV7-2	TRBD2	TRBJ2-7	CASSLAGGPTYEQYF	TGTGCCAGCAGCTTAGCGGGAGGGCCGACCTACGAGCAGTACTTC
NA	TRBV11-3	TRBD1	TRBJ2-7	CASTKTGTASYEQYF	TGTGCCAGCACTAAAACTGGGACAGCCTCCTACGAGCAGTACTTC
NA	TRBV6-1	TRBD1	TRBJ2-3	CASSRGSTDTQYF	TGTGCCAGCTCCAGGGGGAGCACAGATACGCAGTATTTT
NA	TRBV27	NA	TRBJ2-7	CASSPAGTSTSYEQYF	TGTGCCAGCAGCCCCGCGGGGACGTCAACCTCCTACGAGCAGTACTTC
NA	TRBV27	TRBD2	TRBJ2-3	CASSRLAGGADTQYF	TGTGCCAGCAGCCGACTAGCGGGAGGGGCAGATACGCAGTATTTT
NA	TRBV6-1	TRBD1	TRBJ1-2	CASSEAGTGGPYGYTF	TGTGCCAGCAGTGAAGCCGGGACAGGGGGTCCCTATGGCTACACCTTC
NA	TRBV28	NA	TRBJ1-2	CASSWTGYGYTF	TGTGCCAGCAGTTGGACGGGGTATGGCTACACCTTC